The 4 T cell receptor beta chains given below trace back to one sample, sequenced in a study of graft-versus-host responses after intestinal transplantation. Grafts had their tissue processed, releasing intraepithelial and lamina propria lymphocytes. TCRdb's table, derived via immunoSEQ multiplex PCR, lists solely in-frame clones and lacks some. The profile shows 15,000 to 20,000 clones, around 82% of them singletons. This sample comprised ileum tissue, obtained 17 days after transplant. The receptors come from a human patient who received an intestinal transplant, so some T cells may come from the graft donor.

The V call is TRBV2, the J call TRBJ1-5, with 7 bases identical to TRBD1. V trimming: 5 bases; J trimming: 3 bases; junction bases outside the gene matches: 10. Germline lookup yields CDR1 SNHLY and CDR2 FYNNEI. CDR3 length: 16 residues. In DNA, the CDR3 is TGTGCCAGCAGTTGGCAACCGGGACAGTTCAATCAGCCCCAGCATTTT. Translation: CASSWQPGQFNQPQHF.

This clone was recorded a few times. V usage is TRBV5-1 and J usage is TRBJ2-7, with 12 bases that match TRBD2. The junction had 8 bases not matched to a gene; V was cut back by 9 bases and J by 7 bases. In germline, CDR1 is SGHRS, CDR2 YFSETQ. CDR3 length: 13 amino acids. The CDR3 loop reads CATRLAGEGEQYF. The CDR3 DNA is TGCGCCACCCGACTAGCGGGAGAAGGGGAGCAGTACTTC.

J is TRBJ2-7 and V is TRBV19; 7 bases map to TRBD2. The CDR3 sequence is 15 residues long. V lost 5 bases and J lost 2; bases outside the gene matches: 9. Looked up from germline, CDR1 is LNHDA and CDR2 is SQIVND (reference sequence). The CDR3, as DNA: TGTGCCAGTAGTCCTACTAGCGTGGTCCCCTACGAGCAGTACTTC. This codes for CASSPTSVVPYEQYF.

V is TRBV19 and J is TRBJ1-5, with D tentatively TRBD1 (5 bases). This CDR3 has 18 residues. Trimming took off 4 bases at V and 4 bases at J, with 23 bases between the two ends. In germline, CDR1 is LNHDA, CDR2 SQIVND (reference sequence). The CDR3 DNA sequence: TGTGCCAGTAGTAGCGGGGGAATGCGGACAACTGGGAATCAGCCCCAGCATTTT. Its translation is CASSSGGMRTTGNQPQHF.